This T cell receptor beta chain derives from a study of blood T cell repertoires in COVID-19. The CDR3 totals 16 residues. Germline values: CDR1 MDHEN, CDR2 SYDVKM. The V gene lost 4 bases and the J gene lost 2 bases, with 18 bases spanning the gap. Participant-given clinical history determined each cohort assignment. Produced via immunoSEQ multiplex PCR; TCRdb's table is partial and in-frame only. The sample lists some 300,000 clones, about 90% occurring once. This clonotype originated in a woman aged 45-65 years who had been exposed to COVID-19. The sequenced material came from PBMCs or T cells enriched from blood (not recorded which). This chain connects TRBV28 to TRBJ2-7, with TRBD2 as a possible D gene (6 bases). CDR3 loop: CASSSAGLWGPYEQYF. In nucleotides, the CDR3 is TGTGCCAGCAGTTCCGCGGGGCTCTGGGGTCCCTACGAGCAGTACTTC.